This TCR beta chain was recorded in a study of naive and memory T cell subsets (dated by TCRdb to 2017 to 2019). At the level of the whole study: The study applied an open-source, UMI-based TCR alpha and beta sequencing pipeline to sorted naive and memory peripheral blood T cell subsets. The results of the functional CMV T cell responses matched the IgG serology results in every case. RNA was DNase-treated and reverse transcribed with TCR constant-region primers, mostly using SuperScript III.

Library prep was done by UMI-ligation and nested PCR. The beta constant-region primer was an equimolar mix of two oligonucleotides covering both TRBC1 and TRBC2. Four rounds of PCR were used to amplify ligated cDNA, with nested alpha and beta constant-region primers being used together with the SP2 primer. T4 RNA ligase 1 ligated a single-stranded oligonucleotide carrying the SP2 primer and a 12-nucleotide UMI to the cDNA 3' end. The ligation reaction was incubated at 16°C for about 18-24 hours. To avoid over-amplification, PCR2 was usually performed as a SYBR Green qPCR and halted once a predetermined threshold was reached. Agencourt AMPure XP magnetic beads were used for all purifications after the first. Library quantification was done by Qubit, followed by a TapeStation check on which the main peak was expected at around 650 bp. Pooled libraries were sequenced on an Illumina MiSeq using v2 2x251 paired-end kits, and typically about 0.95-2.3 million reads were obtained per sample. Each sample was pooled at about 4.2 nM, and roughly 5-7% PhiX was included to help cluster recognition. Per the source publication's procedure: V and J genes were assigned to Demultiplexor-processed FASTQ reads by Decombinator through tag matching, with a single base-pair mismatch being allowed. UMIs were used by Collapsinator to correct both sequencing errors and frequency errors arising from PCR heterogeneity. CDR3Translator translated TCRs and extracted CDR3s from the conserved cysteine to the FGXG phenylalanine, flagging non-productive sequences. Gini, Shannon entropy and inverse Simpson indices were computed after subsampling the repertoires to the same number of UMI-defined TCRs. Clonotype abundance distributions were fitted to a power law by maximum likelihood within the linear range. For one naive CD8 sample, the pipeline and MIGEC produced similar UMI counts, unique TCR numbers and clonal distributions. Repertoires were searched for roughly 7,300 CMV-associated CDR3 sequences compiled from VDJdb and a published dataset. Using fastp trimming at Q25 and MiXCR clonotype assembly, TCRdb reanalyzed the public sequencing data and kept in-frame beta chains. For every CDR3 protein sequence, its rows merge into one entry that carries the most common genes and DNA. Clone size and V and J calls follow TCRdb, not the original study. For this sample the table gives about 120,000 distinct CDR3 sequences, of which roughly 32% were detected only once. The ten largest make up approximately 0.87% of the sample.

This clonotype has only a few counts. The specificity of this receptor is unknown. Per-base qualities were not stored, and no clone one base away is much larger. From the second PCR step on, the TCR alpha and beta chain libraries were amplified in separate reactions. Donor CMV status was determined by IFNgamma production from CD4+ T cells after overnight stimulation of fresh PBMCs with CMV viral lysate. Miltenyi beads were used first to positively select CD4 T cells, and CD8 T cells were then positively selected from the CD4-negative fraction. After staining for CD3, CD4, CD8, CD45RA, CD27 and a live/dead dye, cells were sorted on a BD Aria II into four subsets based on CD45RA and CD27. Blood was obtained from three healthy volunteers, and the blood from each volunteer was fractionated into CD4 and CD8 T cells and subsequently into four differentiation subsets. About 120 ml of peripheral blood was drawn per donor, and PBMC were isolated by Ficoll-Paque PLUS density-gradient centrifugation. After sorting, cells were lysed in RLT buffer, RNA was extracted using a Qiagen RNeasy kit, and the extracted RNA was stored at -80 degrees C.

Overall results and qualifications from the work: The repertoire findings for the naive and memory subsets could not be validated, as no ground truth was available. Once error correction was done, more than 85% of naive TCR sequences showed up just once, which made the naive abundance distributions much steeper than those of the memory subsets. A power law was followed by TCR abundance, with an exponent that differed between naive and memory subsets but was consistent across the three individuals. RNA-based TCR counts may be affected by expression changes linked to T cell activation and differentiation. In both CD4 and CD8 cells, going from naive through CM, EM and EMRA, the Gini index went up while Shannon and inverse Simpson diversity went down. Each clonotype was defined as a single alpha or beta chain sequence rather than as a paired alpha/beta receptor.

The sequencing sample was made of central memory CD4+ T cells from blood. Sample cell subset or site, as interpreted from the label and publication: central memory, CD45RA- CD27+. The TCR was taken from a human donor in good health.

Here is the DNA: TGTGCCAGCAGTTCAAAACGGGACAGGGGTGGAAACACCATATATTTT. It codes for CASSSKRDRGGNTIYF. The receptor chain draws on TRBV28 and TRBJ1-3, and 10 junctional nucleotides match TRBD1. V trim: 4 bases; J trim: 3 bases; unmatched bases: 6. From the germline V gene, CDR1 is MDHEN and CDR2 is SYDVKM. The CDR3 runs 16 residues from the cysteine to the phenylalanine. Only CDR3 DNA remains: 48 bases, in frame from the first base.